These T cell receptor beta chains were read from a single sample in a study of follicular helper T cells after annual influenza vaccination. Profiled with immunoSEQ multiplex PCR; TCRdb holds only in-frame clones, not every one. The sample has 7,000 to 10,000 clones, roughly 80% seen once; the top ten hold 3% to 4%. The sequencing here drew on CXCR5+ CD38- circulating T follicular helper cells from blood, taken 7 days after influenza vaccination. These TCRs come from an adult who received the influenza vaccine. The CDR3 runs from the conserved cysteine through the conserved F or W. The order of the fields is clone size, J gene, V gene, D gene, CDR3 protein. A D gene is named only where the DNA matches it firmly. Only part of the rows carry a size: once, few, many, or a class if the clone is expanded.

abundance: .
j_gene: TRBJ2-5
v_gene: TRBV6-5
d_gene: .
CDR3aa: CASRSRLAQETQYF

abundance: .
j_gene: TRBJ2-5
v_gene: TRBV30
d_gene: .
CDR3aa: CAWGGQQETQYF

abundance: .
j_gene: TRBJ1-2
v_gene: TRBV29-1
d_gene: .
CDR3aa: CSVVPDGNLNYGYTF

abundance: .
j_gene: TRBJ2-3
v_gene: TRBV5-6
d_gene: .
CDR3aa: CASSPDVPKGDTQYF

abundance: .
j_gene: TRBJ1-4
v_gene: TRBV4-3
d_gene: .
CDR3aa: CASSQGRGGSTNEKLFF

abundance: .
j_gene: TRBJ2-5
v_gene: TRBV7-2
d_gene: TRBD2
CDR3aa: CASSLGRRRGGEETQYF

abundance: .
j_gene: TRBJ2-1
v_gene: TRBV7-3
d_gene: .
CDR3aa: CASSLIAGAAYNEQFF

abundance: .
j_gene: TRBJ1-1
v_gene: TRBV4-2
d_gene: .
CDR3aa: CASSLQTEAFF

abundance: .
j_gene: TRBJ1-1
v_gene: TRBV5-5
d_gene: TRBD1
CDR3aa: CASSFDRGTEAFF

abundance: .
j_gene: TRBJ2-5
v_gene: TRBV5-1
d_gene: TRBD1
CDR3aa: CASSFGQGEETQYF

abundance: few
j_gene: TRBJ1-5
v_gene: TRBV28
d_gene: TRBD1
CDR3aa: CASLGQPNQPQHF

abundance: .
j_gene: TRBJ2-5
v_gene: TRBV27
d_gene: .
CDR3aa: CASSSRQETQYF

abundance: .
j_gene: TRBJ1-3
v_gene: TRBV19
d_gene: .
CDR3aa: CASSGTREKNSGNTIYF

abundance: once
j_gene: TRBJ2-3
v_gene: TRBV29-1
d_gene: TRBD2
CDR3aa: CSVASGVGGGPDTQYF

abundance: .
j_gene: TRBJ1-1
v_gene: TRBV28
d_gene: .
CDR3aa: CASSLGRGQGIQAFF

abundance: once
j_gene: TRBJ2-2
v_gene: TRBV19
d_gene: .
CDR3aa: CASNTGIDTGELFF

abundance: .
j_gene: TRBJ1-2
v_gene: TRBV30
d_gene: .
CDR3aa: CAWDYPTGYTF

abundance: .
j_gene: TRBJ1-5
v_gene: TRBV7-2
d_gene: .
CDR3aa: CASSSAGARNQPQHF

abundance: .
j_gene: TRBJ2-2
v_gene: TRBV7-9
d_gene: TRBD2
CDR3aa: CASSLHSREAGELFF

abundance: once
j_gene: TRBJ1-4
v_gene: TRBV14
d_gene: .
CDR3aa: CASSRSGNEKLFF

abundance: .
j_gene: TRBJ2-7
v_gene: TRBV4-1
d_gene: TRBD1
CDR3aa: CASSQVGTGGIYEQYF

abundance: .
j_gene: TRBJ2-2
v_gene: TRBV4-2
d_gene: TRBD2
CDR3aa: CASSQDAGLAGVGKASGELFF

abundance: .
j_gene: TRBJ2-1
v_gene: TRBV30
d_gene: TRBD2
CDR3aa: CAWSAKLAGVNNEQFF

abundance: .
j_gene: TRBJ2-3
v_gene: TRBV5-1
d_gene: TRBD2
CDR3aa: CASSLASGSDTQYF

abundance: .
j_gene: TRBJ2-7
v_gene: TRBV7-9
d_gene: .
CDR3aa: CASSLMEQEQYF

abundance: .
j_gene: TRBJ2-3
v_gene: TRBV15
d_gene: TRBD1
CDR3aa: CATSRDPAGQGSYTQYF

abundance: few
j_gene: TRBJ1-5
v_gene: TRBV5-6
d_gene: .
CDR3aa: CASSLTGFQSNQPQHF

abundance: .
j_gene: TRBJ2-5
v_gene: TRBV28
d_gene: .
CDR3aa: CASSFWRTVIQETQYF

abundance: .
j_gene: TRBJ2-2
v_gene: TRBV5-1
d_gene: TRBD2
CDR3aa: CASSPTAGGANTGELFF

abundance: few
j_gene: TRBJ2-2
v_gene: TRBV19
d_gene: TRBD1
CDR3aa: CASSTGQLTGELFF

abundance: few
j_gene: TRBJ2-7
v_gene: TRBV7-9
d_gene: .
CDR3aa: CASSLQGLVYEQYF

abundance: .
j_gene: TRBJ2-7
v_gene: TRBV9
d_gene: TRBD1
CDR3aa: CASSVETGASSYEQYF

abundance: .
j_gene: TRBJ1-2
v_gene: TRBV15
d_gene: .
CDR3aa: CATSRDLQDYGYTF

abundance: .
j_gene: TRBJ1-2
v_gene: TRBV19
d_gene: TRBD1
CDR3aa: CASSRQQGARYGYTF

abundance: .
j_gene: TRBJ1-3
v_gene: TRBV6-1
d_gene: TRBD1
CDR3aa: CASSIQGTGNTIYF

abundance: .
j_gene: TRBJ2-4
v_gene: TRBV9
d_gene: TRBD1
CDR3aa: CASSAGQGVGNIQYF

abundance: .
j_gene: TRBJ2-1
v_gene: TRBV28
d_gene: .
CDR3aa: CAIGRGSSYNEQFF

abundance: once
j_gene: TRBJ2-1
v_gene: TRBV19
d_gene: TRBD2
CDR3aa: CASSIMLLAGGGNEQFF

abundance: .
j_gene: TRBJ1-1
v_gene: TRBV28
d_gene: .
CDR3aa: CATSGAFF

abundance: .
j_gene: TRBJ2-2
v_gene: TRBV27
d_gene: .
CDR3aa: CASSSLNTGELFF